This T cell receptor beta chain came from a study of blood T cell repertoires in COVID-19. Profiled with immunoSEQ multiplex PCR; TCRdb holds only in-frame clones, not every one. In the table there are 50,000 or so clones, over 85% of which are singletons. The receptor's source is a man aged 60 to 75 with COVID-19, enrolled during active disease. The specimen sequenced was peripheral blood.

Here the CDR3 DNA reads TGTGCCAGCAGCCCCTCACTGCTCTCCTACGAGCAGTACTTC. Amino acid sequence: CASSPSLLSYEQYF. This chain uses TRBV7-9 with TRBJ2-7, with D unclear. This CDR3 contains 14 residues. V was pared by 5 bases and J by 0 bases, with 11 bases between. Germline lookup yields CDR1 SEHNR and CDR2 FQNEAQ (reference sequence).